This T cell receptor beta chain was recovered during a study of shared clonotypes between healthy human individuals. Assay: immunoSEQ multiplex PCR; the TCRdb copy retains only in-frame clones and omits some. The sample shows roughly 2.5 million clones, more than 90% of them seen only once. General observations from the study: How much donors shared clonotypes was expected to be affected by sequencing depth. Sharing across four donors was highest in naive CD4 (around 5%) and lowest in memory CD8 (around 0.4%). Rarefaction showed sorted-subset sequencing was incomplete despite large depth.

None of the donors, who were healthy HIV-negative adults, had recently had acute infections or vaccinations. In the case of this clone: Antigen unknown.

Sequencing used naive CD4+ T cells sorted from blood. Described subset: CD45RA+ positively selected. The TCR comes from a young man in good health.

CDR3 sequence reads: CASSVESGSPLHF. The CDR3 DNA follows: TGTGCCAGCAGCGTAGAATCGGGTTCACCCCTCCACTTT. V is TRBV9 and J is TRBJ1-6; D gene ambiguous. CDR1 and CDR2 from the germline V gene are SGDLS and YYNGEE. V was trimmed by 0 bases and J by 9 bases, leaving 7 bases between them. The CDR3 is 13 amino acids.